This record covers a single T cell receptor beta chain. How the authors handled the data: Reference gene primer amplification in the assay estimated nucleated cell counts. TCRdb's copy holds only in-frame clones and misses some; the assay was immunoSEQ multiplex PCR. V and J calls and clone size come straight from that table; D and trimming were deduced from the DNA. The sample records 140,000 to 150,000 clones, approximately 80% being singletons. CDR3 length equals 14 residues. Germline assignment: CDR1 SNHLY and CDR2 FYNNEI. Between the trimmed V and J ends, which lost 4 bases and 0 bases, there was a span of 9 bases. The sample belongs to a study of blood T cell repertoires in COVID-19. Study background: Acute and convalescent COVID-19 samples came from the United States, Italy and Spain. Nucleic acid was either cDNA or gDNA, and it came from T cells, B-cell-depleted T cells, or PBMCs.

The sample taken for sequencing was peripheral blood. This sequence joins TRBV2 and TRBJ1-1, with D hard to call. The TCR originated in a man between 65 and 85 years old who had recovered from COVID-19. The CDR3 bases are TGTGCCAGCAGTGTAGAAACGGTGAACACTGAAGCTTTCTTT. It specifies CASSVETVNTEAFF.